The next 3 T cell receptor beta chains were all read from a single sample in a study of T cell changes during pregnancy in multiple sclerosis. The table came from immunoSEQ multiplex PCR; TCRdb's copy has only in-frame clones and leaves some out. The sample holds approximately 70,000 clones, about 93% seen once. The sequencing used peripheral blood, collected in the first trimester of pregnancy. These receptor sequences come from a female donor in good health, enrolled as a control in a pregnancy study.

The CDR3 DNA sequence: TGTGCCAGCAGCCGTACACAGGGGAGGGAAGCTTTCTTT. Encoded protein: CASSRTQGREAFF. This sequence joins TRBV11-2 and TRBJ1-1; 7 nucleotides line up with TRBD1. The CDR3 sequence is 13 residues long. The J segment lost 8 bases and the V segment lost 5 bases, leaving 8 bases of the junction unmatched. Germline CDR1 reads SGHAT; CDR2 reads FQNNGV.

V is TRBV5-1 and J is TRBJ1-2; the D gene is possibly TRBD1 (5 bases). The germline gives CDR1 SGHRS, CDR2 YFSETQ. The CDR3 runs to 16 residues. Trimming cost V 4 bases and J 1 base, with 17 bases left between them. CDR3 loop: CASSRGTFGSNYGYTF. DNA of the CDR3: TGCGCCAGCAGCCGGGGGACTTTTGGAAGTAACTATGGCTACACCTTC.

The chain joins TRBV19 to TRBJ2-7; D is ambiguous. Germline V gives CDR1 LNHDA, CDR2 SQIVND (reference sequence). The germline V and J ends were trimmed by 6 bases and 4 bases, with 13 bases remaining between them. The CDR3 is 13 amino acids. CDR3 in amino acids: CASSARHPYEQYF. CDR3 DNA: TGTGCCAGTAGCGCCCGACACCCTTACGAGCAGTACTTC.